Shown below are 32 T cell receptor beta chains from a single sample sequenced in a study of cytomegalovirus exposure and HLA in healthy donors. Amplification used 60 Vbeta primers and 13 Jbeta primers. The table came from immunoSEQ multiplex PCR; TCRdb's copy has only in-frame clones and leaves some out. The table includes tens of thousands of clones, approximately 80% detected once. Sequencing was done on a sample of PBMCs. These receptors were taken from a man between 65 and 85 years old in good health and CMV-seropositive.

The J gene is TRBJ1-3, the V gene TRBV6-1; the D gene is possibly TRBD1 (5 bases). Trimming pared 2 bases from V and 5 bases from J, leaving 16 bases between. Germline V gives CDR1 MNHNS, CDR2 SASEGT. There are 16 residues in the CDR3. CDR3 bases: TGTGCCAGCAGTGAATCCGTAGGGCAGGGAAGAAACACCATATATTTT. Translated, it gives CASSESVGQGRNTIYF.

The chain links TRBV5-1 to TRBJ2-3, with D maybe TRBD1 (6 bases). Per the germline V gene, CDR1 is SGHRS and CDR2 is YFSETQ. Deletions cut 0 bases from V and 6 bases from J, with 20 bases between. The CDR3 spans 17 residues. The CDR3: CASSLVVGDTGTDTQYF. The CDR3 region has the DNA TGCGCCAGCAGCTTGGTGGTGGGGGACACAGGTACGGATACGCAGTATTTT.

This chain joins TRBV28 and TRBJ1-2; tentative D call: TRBD1 (6 bases). The V gene's germline CDR1 is MDHEN and CDR2 SYDVKM. The CDR3 loop spans 13 amino acids. The V end was cut by 7 bases, the J end by 6 bases, with 15 bases between. The CDR3 protein is CASIAGAGDGYTF. The CDR3 DNA reads as TGTGCCAGCATTGCAGGGGCTGGGGATGGCTACACCTTC.

The J gene is TRBJ2-5, the V gene TRBV18; D unclear. The length of the CDR3 is 13 residues. CDR1 KGHSH and CDR2 LQKENI come from the germline V gene. V was cut by 2 bases and J by 7 bases, with 11 bases left in between. The CDR3 sequence is CASSPSYPPTQYF. Written as DNA, the CDR3 is TGTGCCAGCTCACCATCCTATCCCCCGACCCAGTACTTC.

The genes are TRBV30 and TRBJ1-2; D possibly corresponds to TRBD1 (6 bases). The V end lost 2 bases, the J end lost 6 bases, and 13 bases lay between the germline ends. Per germline, CDR1 GTSNPN and CDR2 SVGIG (reference sequence). The length of the CDR3 is 13 residues. CDR3 DNA sequence: TGTGCCTGGAGTAGAAGACAGGAAAATGGCTACACCTTC. It specifies CAWSRRQENGYTF.

In its sample, this clone was seen once. The chain employs TRBV5-1 and TRBJ2-4, with 11 bases fitting TRBD1. The germline gives CDR1 SGHRS, CDR2 YFSETQ. Germline trimming cut 4 bases from V and 9 bases from J; bases unmatched to any gene: 9. The CDR3 covers 15 residues. CDR3 residues: CASSLQGQGEGIQYF. DNA for the CDR3: TGCGCCAGCAGCCTCCAGGGACAGGGGGAGGGCATTCAGTACTTC. Based on the CDR3 plus reference TRBV5-1 and TRBJ2-4, the full variable domain is KAGVTQTPRYLIKTRGQQVTLSCSPISGHRSVSWYQQTPGQGLQFLFEYFSETQRNKGNFPGRFSGRQFSNSRSEMNVSTLELGDSALYLCASSLQGQGEGIQYFGAGTRLSVL.

J is TRBJ1-2 and V is TRBV18, with TRBD1 matching 9 bases. This CDR3 region has 17 residues. After removal of 2 bases from V and 3 bases from J, the junction contained 10 bases not matched to a gene. From germline, CDR1 is KGHSH and CDR2 LQKENI. The CDR3 loop reads CASSPTTGGADHYGYTF. CDR3 nucleotides: TGTGCCAGCTCACCAACCACAGGGGGCGCGGATCACTATGGCTACACCTTC.

The chain links TRBV7-3 to TRBJ2-3; 7 bases are a match to TRBD1. CDR1 and CDR2 from the germline V gene are SGHTA and FQGTGA. After removal of 2 bases from V and 9 bases from J, the junction contained 2 bases not matched to a gene. This CDR3 comprises 12 residues. In DNA, the CDR3 is TGTGCCAGCAGCTTATCCAGGGGGACGCAGTATTTT. As protein: CASSLSRGTQYF.

The chain employs TRBV7-9 and TRBJ1-2; D not resolved. CDR1 is SEHNR, CDR2 FQNEAQ, per germline (reference sequence). The CDR3 is 15 residues long. Trimming left V 2 bases short and J 3 bases short, with 13 bases between. The CDR3 nucleotides read TGTGCCAGCAGCTTATCAAGAGGGTCTCACTATGGCTACACCTTC. It is translated as CASSLSRGSHYGYTF.

The chain recombines TRBV6-1 with TRBJ2-7; possibly TRBD2 for D (5 bases). The CDR3 contains 11 residues. Germline V gene data show CDR1 as MNHNS and CDR2 as SASEGT. V was shortened by 5 bases and J by 5 bases, with 7 bases between the two germline ends. CDR3 nucleotide sequence: TGTGCCAGCAGTTGGGAGCACGAGCAGTACTTC. This codes for CASSWEHEQYF.

The V call is TRBV28, the J call TRBJ2-7, with a tentative D call TRBD1 (8 bases). The V gene's germline CDR1 is MDHEN and CDR2 SYDVKM. Between the trimmed V and J ends, which lost 8 bases and 3 bases, there was a span of 14 bases. This CDR3 spans 13 amino acids. Written as DNA, the CDR3 is TGTGCCAGCGACACAGGGGGGGTCTACGAGCAGTACTTC. Translating gives CASDTGGVYEQYF.

The chain employs TRBV9 and TRBJ1-1, with a weak D call TRBD1 (5 bases). V lost 0 bases, J lost 5 bases, and 8 bases lay in between. From germline, CDR1 is SGDLS and CDR2 YYNGEE. The CDR3 is 13 residues long. The CDR3 region is CASSVDTGTEAFF. The CDR3 region has the DNA TGTGCCAGCAGCGTAGATACAGGTACTGAAGCTTTCTTT.

The rearrangement joins TRBV15 to TRBJ2-5, with TRBD2 matching over 7 bases. Germline assignment: CDR1 LNHNV and CDR2 YYDKDF (reference sequence). Trimming cost V 0 bases and J 2 bases; bases outside gene matches: 3. The CDR3 length is 15 residues. The CDR3 DNA reads TGTGCCACCAGCAGAGACCTAGCGGTACAAGAGACCCAGTACTTC. Translating gives CATSRDLAVQETQYF.

The chain is built from TRBV6-5 and TRBJ1-1; 7 positions match TRBD1. Looked up from germline, CDR1 is MNHEY and CDR2 is SVGAGI. The V and J ends lost 6 bases and 6 bases, in that order; junction bases with no gene match: 4. The CDR3 is made up of 12 amino acids. This CDR3 reads CASSSGTAEAFF. The DNA for the CDR3 is TGTGCCAGCAGCTCCGGGACAGCTGAAGCTTTCTTT.

V usage is TRBV5-1 and J usage is TRBJ2-1; 7 bases align to TRBD2. The CDR3 loop spans 15 amino acids. V lost 2 bases to trimming and J lost 5 bases; unmatched junction nucleotides: 7. Germline CDR1 SGHRS, CDR2 YFSETQ. Here the CDR3 reads CASSLMTGGHNEQFF. CDR3 nucleotide sequence: TGCGCCAGCAGCTTAATGACGGGGGGACACAATGAGCAGTTCTTC.

The chain recombines TRBV7-8 with TRBJ2-5; 11 positions match TRBD1. Trimming removed 2 bases from V and 4 bases from J; junction bases left unmatched: 3. The CDR3 totals 15 residues. In germline, CDR1 is SGHVS, CDR2 FQNEAQ. The CDR3 sequence: CASSLPDRGRETQYF. The CDR3 DNA sequence: TGTGCCAGCAGCTTACCGGACAGGGGGCGAGAGACCCAGTACTTC.

V usage is TRBV5-1 and J usage is TRBJ2-3, with TRBD1 as a possible D gene (5 bases). Germline loops: CDR1 SGHRS, CDR2 YFSETQ. The germline V and J ends were trimmed by 6 bases and 1 base, with 9 bases remaining between them. The CDR3 spans 13 residues. CDR3 DNA sequence: TGCGCCAGCACAACAGGTGGCACAGATACGCAGTATTTT. This gives the protein CASTTGGTDTQYF.

This sequence joins TRBV7-3 and TRBJ1-1, with D tentatively TRBD1 (5 bases). The CDR3 runs 13 residues. Between the trimmed V and J ends, which lost 5 bases and 5 bases, there was a span of 12 bases. Germline V gives CDR1 SGHTA, CDR2 FQGTGA. The CDR3 is CASSPGPWTEAFF. The CDR3 DNA reads as TGTGCCAGCAGCCCAGGGCCGTGGACTGAAGCTTTCTTT.

This sequence joins TRBV11-2 and TRBJ2-7, with a tentative D call TRBD1 (5 bases). The CDR3 is made up of 16 amino acids. CDR1 is SGHAT and CDR2 is FQNNGV in the germline V gene. The V end lost 0 bases, the J end lost 3 bases, and 15 bases lay between the germline ends. The CDR3 protein is CASSLDLEQALYEQYF. The CDR3 nucleotides are TGTGCCAGCAGCTTAGATCTTGAACAGGCCCTCTACGAGCAGTACTTC.

The rearrangement uses TRBV29-1 and TRBJ1-1; TRBD1 aligns across 7 bases. The germline CDR1 and CDR2 sequences are SQVTM and ANQGSEA. This CDR3 region has 13 residues. J lost 2 bases, V lost 7 bases, and 7 bases had no gene match. The CDR3 here is CSAQGQTNTEAFF. CDR3 coding DNA: TGCAGCGCCCAGGGACAGACCAACACTGAAGCTTTCTTT.

The rearrangement links TRBV28 to TRBJ2-1; a weak D match, TRBD2 (6 bases). This CDR3 has 13 amino acids. Trimming removed 7 bases from V and 6 bases from J, with 13 bases in between. Germline V gene data show CDR1 as MDHEN and CDR2 as SYDVKM. The CDR3 DNA follows: TGTGCCAGCAAACGGGAGATCGTCAATGAGCAGTTCTTC. Translated: CASKREIVNEQFF.

This CDR3 is CASSLRQALGGTEAFF. The CDR3, as DNA: TGTGCCAGCAGCCTTAGACAGGCCTTGGGGGGGACTGAAGCTTTCTTT. The V gene is TRBV7-8, the J gene TRBJ1-1, with D perhaps matching TRBD1 (6 bases). The CDR3 extends over 16 amino acids. Germline loops: CDR1 SGHVS, CDR2 FQNEAQ. V was clipped by 5 bases and J by 5 bases, with 21 bases between them.

J is TRBJ2-5 and V is TRBV9; 7 nucleotides match TRBD1. Trimming took 3 bases from V and 3 from J; bases not matched to a gene: 8. In germline, CDR1 is SGDLS, CDR2 YYNGEE. This CDR3 region has 15 residues. CDR3 coding DNA: TGTGCCAGCAGCGGGAGCCATGGACAGGAAGAGACCCAGTACTTC. Protein: CASSGSHGQEETQYF.

J is TRBJ1-1 and V is TRBV7-2; 7 bases map to TRBD1. Trimming cost V 1 base and J 0 bases; bases outside gene matches: 2. The V gene's germline CDR1 is SGHTA and CDR2 FQGNSA. CDR3 length: 15 residues. The DNA for the CDR3 is TGTGCCAGCAGCTTAGTAAGGGGGCTGAACACTGAAGCTTTCTTT. Amino acids: CASSLVRGLNTEAFF.

The chain couples TRBV19 to TRBJ2-5; D not resolved. CDR3 size: 12 residues. Germline V gene lookup returns CDR1 LNHDA and CDR2 SQIVND (reference sequence). The ends were cut back, 4 bases at V and 5 bases at J, with 8 bases in the middle. The CDR3 DNA sequence: TGTGCCAGTAGTAAATCGCGGGAGACCCAGTACTTC. Protein: CASSKSRETQYF.

The table lists this clone with a few counts. J is TRBJ2-7 and V is TRBV9; 10 bases are shared with TRBD1. The germline V gene has CDR1 SGDLS and CDR2 YYNGEE. The V segment lost 2 bases and the J segment 6 bases; nucleotides outside the gene matches: 5. The CDR3 contains 14 residues. CDR3 nucleotide sequence: TGTGCCAGCAGCGTCACCGGACAGGGGGGCGAGCAGTACTTC. It codes for CASSVTGQGGEQYF.

The chain links TRBV28 to TRBJ2-1, with 7 bases identical to TRBD2. Per the germline V gene, CDR1 is MDHEN and CDR2 is SYDVKM. The CDR3 runs 19 residues. The J segment lost 8 bases and the V segment lost 1 base, leaving 20 bases of the junction unmatched. The CDR3 loop reads CASSLSLREGQKLFDEQFF. CDR3 coding DNA: TGTGCCAGCAGTTTATCCCTAAGGGAGGGCCAAAAGTTGTTCGATGAGCAGTTCTTC.

V gene TRBV5-4 combines with J gene TRBJ2-5, with 7 bases aligning to TRBD2. The V and J ends lost 4 bases and 5 bases, in that order; junction bases with no gene match: 8. The CDR3 is made up of 14 amino acids. CDR1 is SGHNT and CDR2 is YYREEE in the germline V gene (reference sequence). CDR3 sequence reads: CASSTTQGGETQYF. CDR3 sequence (DNA): TGTGCCAGCAGCACCACTCAGGGAGGGGAGACCCAGTACTTC.

This chain links TRBV19 with TRBJ1-1; no clear D gene. CDR3 length: 12 amino acids. Trimming shortened V by 3 bases and J by 4 bases, and 6 bases separated the two germline ends. Germline V gene lookup returns CDR1 LNHDA and CDR2 SQIVND (reference sequence). The CDR3 DNA is TGTGCCAGTAGTATGAGTAGCACTGAAGCTTTCTTT. Translated, it gives CASSMSSTEAFF.

V is TRBV5-1 and J is TRBJ2-3, with 12 bases matching TRBD2. Germline V gene data show CDR1 as SGHRS and CDR2 as YFSETQ. V dropped 4 bases and J dropped 9; count of bases not matched to a gene: 9. The length of the CDR3 is 15 residues. CDR3 region: CASSPTGTSGRTQYF. The CDR3 DNA reads as TGCGCCAGCAGCCCAACCGGGACTAGCGGGCGCACGCAGTATTTT.

The chain carries TRBV11-2 and TRBJ2-3, with D perhaps TRBD1 (6 bases). V was pared by 4 bases and J by 14 bases, with 25 bases between. The CDR3 length is 15 residues. Germline CDR1 reads SGHAT; CDR2 reads FQNNGV. Here the CDR3 reads CASSSRGTPSPNPYF. The CDR3 nucleotides read TGTGCCAGCAGCTCACGAGGGACACCGAGCCCCAACCCGTATTTT.

This chain links TRBV27 with TRBJ1-1; tentative D call: TRBD1 (5 bases). V lost 6 bases to trimming and J lost 5 bases, with 13 bases between them. The CDR3 runs 13 residues. Germline V gives CDR1 MNHEY, CDR2 SMNVEV (reference sequence). The DNA for the CDR3 is TGTGCCAGCAGACTTTCGGGGGGGACTGAAGCTTTCTTT. Translated: CASRLSGGTEAFF.